One and the same sample provided the 30 T cell receptor beta chains below, sequenced in a study of early T cells in non-severe SARS-CoV-2 infection. In TCRdb, the 5' RACE reads were re-called with MiXCR into one record per CDR3 protein. The sample lists fewer than 30,000 distinct CDR3 sequences, roughly 4.2% seen once, with 3.5% to 4.5% in the top ten. Specimen: whole blood. The receptors were sampled from an adult who was a healthcare worker with PCR-confirmed SARS-CoV-2 infection or an uninfected control (not recorded which).

This clonotype was counted only a few times. The chain joins TRBV11-2 to TRBJ2-7; tentative D call: TRBD2 (6 bases). The germline V gene has CDR1 SGHAT and CDR2 FQNNGV. The ends were cut back, 4 bases at V and 9 bases at J, with 19 bases in the middle. CDR3 length: 14 residues. The CDR3 region is CASSSGGSVTGQYF. For the CDR3, the DNA is TGTGCCAGCAGCTCCGGAGGGTCCGTGACGGGGCAGTACTTC.

This clonotype was observed at least ten times. The J gene is TRBJ2-1, the V gene TRBV5-1, with TRBD1 identical over 7 bases. Germline trimming cut 4 bases from V and 3 bases from J; bases unmatched to any gene: 10. This CDR3 is 16 amino acids long. The germline gives CDR1 SGHRS, CDR2 YFSETQ. The CDR3 region has the DNA TGCGCCAGCAGCCCATCGGAGGCAGGGGGCTACAATGAGCAGTTCTTC. It is translated as CASSPSEAGGYNEQFF. Filled out from reference TRBV5-1 and TRBJ2-1, the complete variable domain reads KAGVTQTPRYLIKTRGQQVTLSCSPISGHRSVSWYQQTPGQGLQFLFEYFSETQRNKGNFPGRFSGRQFSNSRSEMNVSTLELGDSALYLCASSPSEAGGYNEQFFGPGTRLTVL.

This clonotype appeared many times. The chain carries TRBV7-6 and TRBJ1-2, with 7 bases identical to TRBD1. The V and J ends lost 5 bases and 2 bases, in that order; junction bases with no gene match: 2. This CDR3 spans 13 amino acids. Per the germline V gene, CDR1 is SGHVS and CDR2 is FNYEAQ. The CDR3 nucleotides are TGTGCCAGCAGCAAAGGGGGCAACTATGGCTACACCTTC. It yields the protein CASSKGGNYGYTF.

This clonotype was detected only a few times. The chain employs TRBV13 and TRBJ1-3; D is unresolved. This CDR3 spans 12 amino acids. Germline V lookup: CDR1 PRHDT, CDR2 FYEKMQ (reference sequence). Trimming removed 5 bases from V and 7 bases from J, with 9 bases in between. The CDR3 spells CASSLPWNTIYF. In nucleotides, the CDR3 is TGTGCCAGCAGCCTCCCTTGGAACACCATATATTTT.

This clonotype was detected ten times or more. V and J are TRBV5-1 and TRBJ2-7; D is unresolved. The germline V gene encodes CDR1 SGHRS and CDR2 YFSETQ. V lost 5 bases and J 2 bases, leaving 11 bases between the germline ends. The CDR3 covers 13 residues. The CDR3 protein is CASRGGSTYEQYF. The CDR3 DNA reads as TGCGCCAGCAGAGGCGGCAGCACCTACGAGCAGTACTTC.

The table lists this clonotype with many counts. This chain links TRBV5-1 with TRBJ2-1, with 10 bases identical to TRBD2. The length of the CDR3 is 15 residues. Germline CDR1 is SGHRS and CDR2 is YFSETQ. The V gene end was trimmed by 0 bases and the J gene end by 5 bases; junction bases not matched to a gene: 2. CDR3 sequence: CASSLASGSHNEQFF. The CDR3 bases are TGCGCCAGCAGCTTGGCTAGCGGGAGCCACAATGAGCAGTTCTTC.

This clonotype occurred a few times. This sequence joins TRBV29-1 and TRBJ2-1; D could derive from TRBD1 or TRBD2 (5 bases each). The germline V gene has CDR1 SQVTM and CDR2 ANQGSEA. V was pared by 8 bases and J by 5 bases, with 13 bases between. This CDR3 contains 12 residues. CDR3 in DNA: TGCAGCATAACTTGGGGGAACAATGAGCAGTTCTTC. Residues: CSITWGNNEQFF.

This clonotype appeared many times. V usage is TRBV19 and J usage is TRBJ2-7, with D possibly matching TRBD2 (5 bases). CDR1 is LNHDA, CDR2 SQIVND, per germline (reference sequence). Trimming shortened V by 10 bases and J by 5 bases, and 15 bases separated the two germline ends. The CDR3 spans 12 residues. Here the CDR3 reads CATSIPGNEQYF. DNA for the CDR3: TGTGCCACCAGTATTCCGGGGAACGAGCAGTACTTC.

The chain combines TRBV6-1 with TRBJ1-5; 7 bases are a match to TRBD1. The CDR3 sequence is 12 residues long. The J segment lost 3 bases and the V segment lost 9 bases, leaving 2 bases of the junction unmatched. Germline V CDR1 and CDR2: MNHNS, SASEGT. The chain's CDR3 is CASGTANQPQHF. The CDR3 nucleotides read TGTGCCAGTGGGACAGCCAATCAGCCCCAGCATTTT.

Many counts were recorded for this clonotype. The V gene is TRBV20-1, the J gene TRBJ2-5; TRBD1 might be the D (5 bases). The CDR3 consists of 12 residues. Trimming removed 3 bases from V and 2 bases from J, with 7 bases in between. Germline CDR1 reads DFQATT; CDR2 reads SNEGSKA (reference sequence). The CDR3 loop is CSASRAQETQYF. In nucleotides, the CDR3 is TGCAGTGCTAGCAGGGCGCAAGAGACCCAGTACTTC.

This clonotype was seen at least ten times. This sequence joins TRBV11-2 and TRBJ1-1, with unresolved D. This CDR3 is built from 12 residues. Germline V gene sequence: CDR1 SGHAT, CDR2 FQNNGV. Trimming shortened V by 4 bases and J by 0 bases, and 3 bases separated the two germline ends. The CDR3 loop reads CASSSMNTEAFF. Here the CDR3 DNA reads TGTGCCAGCAGCTCCATGAACACTGAAGCTTTCTTT.

This clonotype was picked up many times. The CDR3 nucleotides are TGTGCCAGCAGCAAAAATTCCGGGGCTATAGAGGAATCCTATAATTCACCCCTCCACTTT. Its translation: CASSKNSGAIEESYNSPLHF. The chain couples TRBV21-1 to TRBJ1-6. TRBV21-1 corresponds to a pseudogene. This CDR3 is 20 amino acids long.

Ten or more counts support this clonotype. J is TRBJ2-7 and V is TRBV19; D gene ambiguous. Per the germline V gene, CDR1 is LNHDA and CDR2 is SQIVND (reference sequence). The CDR3 is 14 residues long. Deletions cut 4 bases from V and 2 bases from J, with 12 bases between. CDR3 loop: CASSRLGPTYEQYF. CDR3 bases: TGTGCCAGTAGTAGATTGGGCCCGACCTACGAGCAGTACTTC.

The chain uses TRBV6-1 and TRBJ1-4; D remains unclear. The CDR3 is 16 amino acids. Germline lookup yields CDR1 MNHNS and CDR2 SASEGT. The V and J ends lost 8 bases and 0 bases respectively, with 16 bases between them. The chain's CDR3 is CASSTIVGATNEKLFF. DNA of the CDR3: TGTGCCAGCTCCACCATCGTCGGCGCAACTAATGAAAAACTGTTTTTT.

The table lists this clonotype with many counts. The chain links TRBV3-1 to TRBJ2-3; D call uncertain. Germline CDR1 reads LGHDT; CDR2 reads YNNKEL (reference sequence). The ends were cut back, 1 base at V and 1 base at J, with 9 bases in the middle. CDR3 size: 15 residues. The CDR3 DNA sequence: TGTGCCAGCAGCCAAGCCAGGACCCGCACAGATACGCAGTATTTT. Translating gives CASSQARTRTDTQYF.

The chain has TRBV27 and TRBJ2-2; the match to TRBD1 covers 10 bases. V was pared by 6 bases and J by 5 bases, with 3 bases of the junction left unmatched. The CDR3 loop spans 14 amino acids. CDR1 is MNHEY and CDR2 is SMNVEV in the germline V gene (reference sequence). The CDR3 DNA reads TGTGCCAGCAGCCGGACAGGGGGAACCGGGGAGCTGTTTTTT. Translated, it gives CASSRTGGTGELFF.

This clonotype was counted many times. V and J are TRBV27 and TRBJ2-6, with 11 positions matching TRBD2. The V gene's germline CDR1 is MNHEY and CDR2 SMNVEV (reference sequence). The junction had 12 bases not matched to a gene; V was cut back by 5 bases and J by 0 bases. The CDR3 extends over 20 amino acids. The CDR3 DNA sequence: TGTGCCAGCAGTGTTAGCGGGAGGGTTAAACCAAGCTCTGGGGCCAACGTCCTGACTTTC. Its translation: CASSVSGRVKPSSGANVLTF.

This clonotype was observed a handful of times. CDR3 DNA sequence: TGTGCCAGCAGGAGAGCGGGAGTGGACAATGAGCAGTTCTTC. Its translation: CASRRAGVDNEQFF. The chain joins TRBV7-2 to TRBJ2-1, with 8 bases matching TRBD2. CDR1 and CDR2 (germline): SGHTA, FQGNSA. There are 14 residues in the CDR3. Germline trimming cut 6 bases from V and 5 bases from J; bases unmatched to any gene: 6.

This clonotype appeared a few times. V is TRBV21-1 and J is TRBJ1-5; the DNA was not used to check the table's D call, TRBD1. TRBV21-1 is a listed pseudogene. The CDR3 is 16 residues long. CDR3 in DNA: TGTGCCAGCAGCCATCACCGGGACAGGGTAGGTCAGCCCCAGCATTTT. Translated, it gives CASSHHRDRVGQPQHF.

This chain joins TRBV6-1 and TRBJ1-2; 7 bases match TRBD1. J was trimmed by 7 bases and V by 7 bases; bases with no gene match: 12. The CDR3 covers 14 residues. Germline V CDR1 and CDR2: MNHNS, SASEGT. The CDR3 nucleotides are TGTGCCAGCAACCCAGGGGGGGGCGCAAGTGGCTACACCTTC. Amino acids: CASNPGGGASGYTF.

By share, this clonotype counts as medium-sized. V is TRBV11-2 and J is TRBJ2-7; possible D gene TRBD2, 6 bases. Trimming left V 4 bases short and J 5 bases short, with 15 bases between. The CDR3 is made up of 14 amino acids. Germline values: CDR1 SGHAT, CDR2 FQNNGV. The CDR3 sequence is CASSSHGSFHEQYF. CDR3 in DNA: TGTGCCAGCAGCTCACACGGGAGTTTCCACGAGCAGTACTTC.

This clonotype was observed many times. The V and J genes are TRBV7-6 and TRBJ2-1, with D uncertain. CDR3 size: 12 residues. CDR1 is SGHVS and CDR2 is FNYEAQ in the germline V gene. The germline V and J ends were trimmed by 8 bases and 6 bases, with 11 bases remaining between them. Here the CDR3 reads CASPHLGNEQFF. In DNA form, the CDR3 reads TGTGCCAGCCCCCATTTGGGCAATGAGCAGTTCTTC.

There are many counts of this clonotype. This sequence joins TRBV5-1 and TRBJ1-3; D is perhaps TRBD1 (6 bases). Deletions cut 4 bases from V and 4 bases from J, with 12 bases between. In germline, CDR1 is SGHRS, CDR2 YFSETQ. The CDR3 runs to 14 residues. CDR3 residues: CASSPDRPGNTIYF. In nucleotides, the CDR3 is TGCGCCAGCAGCCCAGACAGGCCCGGAAACACCATATATTTT.

This clonotype has only a few counts. The junction differs from germline at one of its ends, possibly a read error. The CDR3 is CASSQEGLPLYSEQFF. CDR3 bases: TGCGCCAGCAGCCAGGAAGGACTTCCCCTGTACAGTGAGCAGTTCTTC. The chain uses TRBV4-1 and TRBJ2-1; TRBD2 might be the D (5 bases). The CDR3 contains 16 residues. Germline CDR1 and CDR2: MGHRA and YSYEKL.

In its sample, this clonotype is medium-sized. The rearrangement joins TRBV16 to TRBJ2-7, with 10 positions matching TRBD1. Looked up from germline, CDR1 is KGHSY and CDR2 is FQNENV. This CDR3 has 15 amino acids. The V segment lost 4 bases and the J segment 1 base; nucleotides outside the gene matches: 4. CDR3 sequence (DNA): TGTGCCAGCAGCCCGAGACAGGGGGCTTCCTACGAGCAGTACTTC. This translates into CASSPRQGASYEQYF. Full variable domain (missing parts from reference TRBV16 and TRBJ2-7): GEEVAQTPKHLVRGEGQKAKLYCAPIKGHSYVFWYQQVLKNEFKFLISFQNENVFDETGMPKERFSAKCLPNSPCSLEIQATKLEDSAVYFCASSPRQGASYEQYFGPGTRLTVT.

This clonotype was seen repeatedly, ten times or more. The rearrangement joins TRBV11-2 to TRBJ2-7; TRBD2 agrees at 12 bases. The CDR3 is 15 amino acids. After removal of 1 base from V and 4 bases from J, the junction contained 2 bases not matched to a gene. Germline V gene sequence: CDR1 SGHAT, CDR2 FQNNGV. CDR3 nucleotide sequence: TGTGCCAGCAGCTTAGGGCTAGCGGGAGGGTACGAGCAGTACTTC. Translation gives CASSLGLAGGYEQYF.

This clonotype was recorded at least ten times. This chain connects TRBV30 to TRBJ1-5; D uncertain. With 1 base removed from V and 0 bases from J, the gap between germline ends came to 16 bases. Germline V gives CDR1 GTSNPN, CDR2 SVGIG (reference sequence). This CDR3 has 17 amino acids. The CDR3 DNA reads TGTGCCTGGAGTGGTCATGATCCCGGCCGTAGCAATCAGCCCCAGCATTTT. Encoded protein: CAWSGHDPGRSNQPQHF.

Many counts were recorded for this clonotype. The rearrangement uses TRBV6-6 and TRBJ2-3, with TRBD1 identical over 9 bases. Germline trimming cut 2 bases from V and 2 bases from J; bases unmatched to any gene: 5. The CDR3 length is 16 residues. The germline CDR1 and CDR2 sequences are MNHNY and SVGAGI (reference sequence). The chain's CDR3 is CASSYRWDRVTDTQYF. The CDR3 DNA reads TGTGCCAGCAGTTACAGGTGGGACAGGGTCACAGATACGCAGTATTTT.

The table lists this clonotype with a few counts. V usage is TRBV5-1 and J usage is TRBJ2-3, with 8 bases fitting TRBD1. The CDR3 loop spans 14 amino acids. The V gene's germline CDR1 is SGHRS and CDR2 YFSETQ. Germline trimming cut 0 bases from V and 5 bases from J; bases unmatched to any gene: 2. CDR3 sequence (DNA): TGCGCCAGCAGCTTGGCAGGGGGCCGAGATACGCAGTATTTT. Its protein is CASSLAGGRDTQYF.

This clonotype has at least ten counts. This sequence joins TRBV4-2 and TRBJ1-5, with a weak D call TRBD1 (6 bases). Trimming took off 0 bases at V and 0 bases at J, with 12 bases between the two ends. The CDR3 sequence is 17 residues long. The V gene's germline CDR1 is LGHNA and CDR2 YNFKEQ. As DNA, the CDR3 is TGTGCCAGCAGCCAAGAATTGGGGGGCTTTAGCAATCAGCCCCAGCATTTT. This sequence encodes CASSQELGGFSNQPQHF.